The clone carrying this T cell receptor beta chain was seen more than once but under ten times. What it binds is not known. Molecular barcoding with unique molecular identifiers was used for the TCRbeta library. TCRdb redid the calling of the PCR reads with MiXCR, one entry per CDR3 protein. The sample carries about 300,000 distinct CDR3 sequences, 10% recorded once. The source of the sample is a study of T-cell reconstitution after alpha-beta-depleted transplantation in children. Study-wide results and caveats: Hyperexpanded clones declined; after one year, newly produced T cells mostly supplied diversity.

V was trimmed by 0 bases and J by 4 bases, leaving 19 bases between them. The CDR3 loop spans 18 amino acids. Germline CDR1 is LGHNA and CDR2 is YSLEER. This specimen consisted of PBMCs, obtained before TCRalphabeta/CD19-depleted stem cell transplant. This clonotype originated in a boy under three years old with acute myeloid leukemia, due to receive a stem cell transplant. This chain links TRBV4-3 with TRBJ1-3; a weak D match, TRBD1 (5 bases). The CDR3: CASSQDGAGSYSGNTIYF. In DNA form, the CDR3 reads TGCGCCAGCAGCCAAGATGGGGCAGGGTCATATTCCGGAAACACCATATATTTT.